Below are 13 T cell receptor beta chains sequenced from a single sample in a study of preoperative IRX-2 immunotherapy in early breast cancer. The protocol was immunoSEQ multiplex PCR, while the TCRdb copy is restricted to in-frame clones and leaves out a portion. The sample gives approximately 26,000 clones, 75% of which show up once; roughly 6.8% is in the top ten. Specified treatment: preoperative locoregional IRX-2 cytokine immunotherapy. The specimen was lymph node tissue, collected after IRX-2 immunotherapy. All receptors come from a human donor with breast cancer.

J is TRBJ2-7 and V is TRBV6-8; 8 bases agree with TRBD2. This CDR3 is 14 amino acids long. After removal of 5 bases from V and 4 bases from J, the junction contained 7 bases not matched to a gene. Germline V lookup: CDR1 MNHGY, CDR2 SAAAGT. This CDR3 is CASSPSGTRYEQYF. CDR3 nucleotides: TGTGCCAGCAGTCCGTCCGGGACTAGGTACGAGCAGTACTTC.

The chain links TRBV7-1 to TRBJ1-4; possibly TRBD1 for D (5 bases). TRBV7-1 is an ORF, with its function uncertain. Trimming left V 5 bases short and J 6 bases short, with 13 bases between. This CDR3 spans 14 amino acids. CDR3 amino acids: CASSQGPVHEKLFF. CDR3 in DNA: TGTGCCAGCAGCCAGGGACCTGTGCATGAAAAACTGTTTTTT.

DNA of the CDR3: TGTGCCAGCAGCTTACCGGGACAGAGCAATGAAAAACTGTTTTTT. This translates into CASSLPGQSNEKLFF. This chain links TRBV25-1 with TRBJ1-4; 7 bases are shared with TRBD1. V shed 6 bases and J 5 bases; nucleotides not matched to a gene: 9. The length of the CDR3 is 15 residues. CDR1 is MGHDK and CDR2 is SYGVNS in the germline V gene.

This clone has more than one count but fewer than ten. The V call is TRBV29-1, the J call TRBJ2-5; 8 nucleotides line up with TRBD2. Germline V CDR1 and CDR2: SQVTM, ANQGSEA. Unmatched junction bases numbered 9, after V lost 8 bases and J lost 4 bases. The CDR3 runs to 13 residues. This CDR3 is CSFSGSQGETQYF. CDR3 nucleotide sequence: TGCAGCTTCAGCGGGAGTCAAGGAGAGACCCAGTACTTC.

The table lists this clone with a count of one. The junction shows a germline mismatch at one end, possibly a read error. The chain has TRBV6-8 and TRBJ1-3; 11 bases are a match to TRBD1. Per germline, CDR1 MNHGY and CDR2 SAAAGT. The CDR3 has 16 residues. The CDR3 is CAISSGTGGSGNTIYF. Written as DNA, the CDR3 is TGTGCCATCAGTTCTGGGACAGGGGGCTCTGGAAACACCATATATTTT.

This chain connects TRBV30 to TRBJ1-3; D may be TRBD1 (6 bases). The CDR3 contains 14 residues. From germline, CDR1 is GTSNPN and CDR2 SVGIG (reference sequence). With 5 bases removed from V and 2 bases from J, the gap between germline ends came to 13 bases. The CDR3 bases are TGTGCCTGGTACGGGGGCAGGGCTGGAAACACCATATATTTT. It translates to CAWYGGRAGNTIYF.

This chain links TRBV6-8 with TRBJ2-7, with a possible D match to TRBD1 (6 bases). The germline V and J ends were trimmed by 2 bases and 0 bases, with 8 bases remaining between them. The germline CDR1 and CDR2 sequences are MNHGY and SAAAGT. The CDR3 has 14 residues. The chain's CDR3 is CASSYGRGSYEQYF. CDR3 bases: TGTGCCAGCAGTTACGGCAGGGGCTCCTACGAGCAGTACTTC.

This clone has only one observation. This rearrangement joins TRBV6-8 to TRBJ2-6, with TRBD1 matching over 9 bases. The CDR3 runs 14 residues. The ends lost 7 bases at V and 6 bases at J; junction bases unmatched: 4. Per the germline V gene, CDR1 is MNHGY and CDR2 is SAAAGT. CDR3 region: CASTGTGKANVLTF. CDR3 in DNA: TGTGCCAGCACCGGGACAGGGAAGGCCAACGTCCTGACTTTC.

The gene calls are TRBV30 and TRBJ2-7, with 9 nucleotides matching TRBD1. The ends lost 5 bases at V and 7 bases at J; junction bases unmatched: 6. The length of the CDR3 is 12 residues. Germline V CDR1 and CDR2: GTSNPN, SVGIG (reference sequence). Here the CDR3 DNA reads TGTGCCTGGGCGACAGGGGGGTTGGAGCAGTACTTC. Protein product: CAWATGGLEQYF.

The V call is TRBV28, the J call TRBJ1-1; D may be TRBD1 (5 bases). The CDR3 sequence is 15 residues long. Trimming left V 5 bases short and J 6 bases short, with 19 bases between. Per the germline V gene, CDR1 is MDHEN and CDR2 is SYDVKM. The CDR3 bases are TGTGCCAGCAGTCGCCCCCTCGGGGCCCGCGCTGAAGCTTTCTTT. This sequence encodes CASSRPLGARAEAFF.

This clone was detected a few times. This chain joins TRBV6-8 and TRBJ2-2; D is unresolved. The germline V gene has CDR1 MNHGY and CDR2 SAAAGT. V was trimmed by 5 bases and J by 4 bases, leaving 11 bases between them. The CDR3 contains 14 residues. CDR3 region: CASSEYRFTGELFF. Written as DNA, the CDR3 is TGTGCCAGCAGTGAGTACAGATTCACCGGGGAGCTGTTTTTT.

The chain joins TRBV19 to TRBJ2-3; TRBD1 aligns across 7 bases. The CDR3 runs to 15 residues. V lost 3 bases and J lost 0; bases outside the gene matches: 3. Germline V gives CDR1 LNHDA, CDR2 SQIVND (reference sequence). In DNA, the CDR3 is TGTGCCAGTAGTATCTGGGGACAGAGCACAGATACGCAGTATTTT. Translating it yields CASSIWGQSTDTQYF.

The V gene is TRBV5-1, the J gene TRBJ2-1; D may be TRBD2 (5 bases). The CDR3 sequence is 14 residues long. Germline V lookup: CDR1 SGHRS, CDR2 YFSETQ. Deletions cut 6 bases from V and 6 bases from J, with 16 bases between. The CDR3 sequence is CASMIREESNEQFF. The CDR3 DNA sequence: TGCGCCAGCATGATCCGGGAAGAAAGCAATGAGCAGTTCTTC.